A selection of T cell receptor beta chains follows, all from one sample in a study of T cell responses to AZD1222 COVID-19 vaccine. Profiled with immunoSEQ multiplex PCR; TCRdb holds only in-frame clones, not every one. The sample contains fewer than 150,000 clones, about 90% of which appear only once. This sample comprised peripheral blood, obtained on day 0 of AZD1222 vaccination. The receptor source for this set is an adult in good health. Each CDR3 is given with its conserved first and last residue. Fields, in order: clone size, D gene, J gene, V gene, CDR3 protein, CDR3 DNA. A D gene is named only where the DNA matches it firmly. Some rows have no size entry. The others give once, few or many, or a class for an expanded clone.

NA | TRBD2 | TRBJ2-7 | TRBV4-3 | CASSPTSGAPLEQYF | TGCGCCAGCAGCCCGACTAGCGGGGCCCCGCTCGAGCAGTACTTC
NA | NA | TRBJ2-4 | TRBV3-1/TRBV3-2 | CASSQELVKNIQYF | TGTGCCAGCAGCCAAGAGTTAGTCAAAAACATTCAGTACTTC
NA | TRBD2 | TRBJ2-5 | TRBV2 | CASSEAPRRAGGLQKTQYF | TGTGCCAGCAGTGAAGCGCCAAGGAGAGCGGGGGGACTCCAGAAGACCCAGTACTTC
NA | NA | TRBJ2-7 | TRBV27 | CASSLFGDEQYF | TGTGCCAGCAGTTTATTCGGGGACGAGCAGTACTTC
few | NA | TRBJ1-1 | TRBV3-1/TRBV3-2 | CASSQDVLGSAFF | TGTGCCAGCAGCCAAGATGTTCTGGGGTCAGCTTTCTTT
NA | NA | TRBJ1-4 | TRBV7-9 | CASSLAGPALNEKLFF | TGTGCCAGCAGCTTAGCTGGGCCAGCCCTTAATGAAAAACTGTTTTTT
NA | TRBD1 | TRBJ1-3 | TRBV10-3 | CAIRPRTGPSGNTIYF | TGTGCCATCAGACCAAGGACAGGGCCCTCTGGAAACACCATATATTTT
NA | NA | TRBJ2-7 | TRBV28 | CASRTRGPYEQYF | TGTGCCAGCAGGACCAGGGGACCCTACGAGCAGTACTTC
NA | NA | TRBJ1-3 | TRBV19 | CASIPGSSGNTIYF | TGTGCCAGCATCCCAGGGAGCTCTGGAAACACCATATATTTT
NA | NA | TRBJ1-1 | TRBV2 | CADAVWGVWTEAFF | TGTGCCGACGCGGTATGGGGGGTGTGGACTGAAGCTTTCTTT
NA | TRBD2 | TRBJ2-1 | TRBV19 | CATAGTSGGVSGSYNEQFF | TGTGCCACCGCCGGGACTAGCGGGGGGGTCTCGGGCTCCTACAATGAGCAGTTCTTC
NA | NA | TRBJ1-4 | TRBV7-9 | CASSTGEKLFF | TGTGCCAGCAGTACGGGGGAAAAACTGTTTTTT
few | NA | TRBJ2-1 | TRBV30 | CAWSGLGTYNEQFF | TGTGCCTGGAGTGGGCTAGGTACCTACAATGAGCAGTTCTTC
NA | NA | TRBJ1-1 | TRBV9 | CASSRIWNTEAFF | TGTGCCAGTTCGAGGATTTGGAACACTGAAGCTTTCTTT
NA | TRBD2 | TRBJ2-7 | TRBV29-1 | CSVEDAIAGTSSYEQYF | TGCAGCGTTGAAGACGCTATAGCGGGAACTAGCTCCTACGAGCAGTACTTC
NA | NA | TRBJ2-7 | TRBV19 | CASSIEAELGEQYF | TGTGCCAGTAGTATAGAGGCGGAGCTTGGCGAGCAGTACTTC
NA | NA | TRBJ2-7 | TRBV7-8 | CASSLGGRAYEQYF | TGTGCCAGCAGCTTAGGGGGCAGAGCCTACGAGCAGTACTTC
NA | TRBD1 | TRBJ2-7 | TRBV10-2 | CAGWTGSEQYF | TGCGCCGGTTGGACAGGGAGTGAGCAGTACTTC
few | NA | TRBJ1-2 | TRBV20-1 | CSASLGRRLGYGYTF | TGCAGTGCTAGTCTGGGAAGACGGTTGGGCTATGGCTACACCTTC
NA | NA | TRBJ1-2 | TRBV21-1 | CASSKKNRGASCNYGYTF | TGTGCCAGCAGCAAGAAAAACAGGGGAGCCTCCTGTAACTATGGCTACACCTTC
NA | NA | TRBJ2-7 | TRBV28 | CASSAIPSYEQYF | TGTGCCAGTTCGGCCATTCCCTCCTACGAGCAGTACTTC
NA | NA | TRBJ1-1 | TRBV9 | CASSPGGGPGDTEAFF | TGTGCCAGCAGCCCCGGTGGTGGACCCGGGGACACTGAAGCTTTCTTT
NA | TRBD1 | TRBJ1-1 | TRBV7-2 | CASSRQGGTEAFF | TGTGCCAGCAGCCGACAGGGGGGTACTGAAGCTTTCTTT
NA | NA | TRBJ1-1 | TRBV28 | CASSLGVMNTEAFF | TGTGCCAGCAGTTTAGGGGTGATGAACACTGAAGCTTTCTTT
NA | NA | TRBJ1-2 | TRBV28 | CASSLRGIDYGYTF | TGTGCCAGCAGTTTAAGAGGGATCGACTATGGCTACACCTTC
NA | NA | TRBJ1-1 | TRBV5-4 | CASSPPGELNTEAFF | TGTGCCAGCAGCCCCCCCGGGGAACTGAACACTGAAGCTTTCTTT
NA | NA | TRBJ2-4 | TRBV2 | CASTTGGWVGKNIQYF | TGTGCCAGCACTACGGGGGGCTGGGTCGGTAAAAACATTCAGTACTTC
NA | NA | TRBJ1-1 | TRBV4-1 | CASSQESEVNTEAFF | TGCGCCAGCAGCCAAGAGTCCGAGGTGAACACTGAAGCTTTCTTT
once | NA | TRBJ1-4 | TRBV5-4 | CASSLRGAGANEKLFF | TGTGCCAGCAGCTTGCGGGGGGCTGGGGCTAATGAAAAACTGTTTTTT
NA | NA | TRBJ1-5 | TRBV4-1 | CASSLTEGVQPQHF | TGCGCCAGCAGCCTGACCGAGGGGGTTCAGCCCCAGCATTTT
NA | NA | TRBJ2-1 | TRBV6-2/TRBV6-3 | CASSYSDLTNEQFF | TGTGCCAGCAGTTACTCGGATCTTACCAATGAGCAGTTCTTC
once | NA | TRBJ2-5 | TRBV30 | CAWSVKGSETQYF | TGTGCCTGGAGTGTAAAGGGGTCGGAGACCCAGTACTTC
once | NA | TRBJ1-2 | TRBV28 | CASSLMGLAYGYTF | TGTGCCAGCAGTTTAATGGGGCTCGCCTATGGCTACACCTTC
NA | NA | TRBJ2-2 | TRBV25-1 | CASSEYLSTGELFF | TGTGCCAGCAGTGAATACCTCAGCACCGGGGAGCTGTTTTTT
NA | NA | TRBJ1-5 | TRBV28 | CASSLRSTGFNQPQHF | TGTGCCAGCAGTTTACGGTCAACAGGGTTCAATCAGCCCCAGCATTTT
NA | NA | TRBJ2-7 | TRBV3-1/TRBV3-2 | CASSPEGLDEQYF | TGTGCCAGCAGCCCCGAGGGCCTCGACGAGCAGTACTTC
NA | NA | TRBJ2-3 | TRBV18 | CASSPPNPGTDTQYF | TGTGCCAGCTCACCGCCCAACCCTGGGACAGATACGCAGTATTTT
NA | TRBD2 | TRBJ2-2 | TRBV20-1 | CSASWGPGGGGELFF | TGCAGTGCTAGTTGGGGCCCTGGCGGGGGCGGGGAGCTGTTTTTT
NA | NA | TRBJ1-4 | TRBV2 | CASSQTAANEKLFF | TGTGCCAGCAGCCAGACGGCCGCTAATGAAAAACTGTTTTTT
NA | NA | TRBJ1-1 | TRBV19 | CASRDRSNTEAFF | TGTGCCAGTAGGGACAGATCGAACACTGAAGCTTTCTTT
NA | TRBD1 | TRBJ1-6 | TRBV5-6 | CASRTWTGGSPLHF | TGTGCCAGCAGAACATGGACAGGTGGCTCACCCCTCCACTTT
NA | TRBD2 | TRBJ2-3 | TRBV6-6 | CASSYSSLAGADTQYF | TGTGCCAGCAGTTACTCGTCGCTAGCGGGGGCAGATACGCAGTATTTT
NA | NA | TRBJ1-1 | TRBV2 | CASSDWGAATEAFF | TGTGCCAGCAGTGATTGGGGCGCGGCCACTGAAGCTTTCTTT
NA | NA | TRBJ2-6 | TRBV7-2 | CASSFDATSGANVLTF | TGTGCCAGCAGCTTCGACGCGACCTCTGGGGCCAACGTCCTGACTTTC
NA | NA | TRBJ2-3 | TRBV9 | CASSVAPDQSTDTQYF | TGTGCCAGCAGCGTAGCTCCGGATCAGAGTACAGATACGCAGTATTTT
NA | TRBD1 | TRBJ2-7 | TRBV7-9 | CASSPRTGTYEQYF | TGTGCCAGCAGCCCTCGGACAGGCACCTACGAGCAGTACTTC
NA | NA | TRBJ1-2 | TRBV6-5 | CASSYLTDRTNYGYTF | TGTGCCAGCAGTTACTTGACGGACAGAACTAACTATGGCTACACCTTC
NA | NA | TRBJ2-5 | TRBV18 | CASSYDRGSLPQETQYF | TGTGCCAGCTCATACGATAGGGGGTCACTCCCTCAAGAGACCCAGTACTTC
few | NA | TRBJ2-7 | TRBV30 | CAWSGDQGSLAQYF | TGTGCCTGGAGTGGCGATCAAGGGTCGTTGGCGCAGTACTTC
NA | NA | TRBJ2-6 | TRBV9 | CASSVGSVGANVLTF | TGTGCCAGCAGCGTGGGATCGGTAGGGGCCAACGTCCTGACTTTC
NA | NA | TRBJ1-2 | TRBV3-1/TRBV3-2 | CASSPGSGSFYGYTF | TGTGCCAGCAGCCCGGGGTCGGGGAGCTTCTATGGCTACACCTTC
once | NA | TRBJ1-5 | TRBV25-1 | CASSGAYSNQPQHF | TGTGCCAGCAGTGGAGCTTATAGCAATCAGCCCCAGCATTTT
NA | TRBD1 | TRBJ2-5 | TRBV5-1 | CASAPRQGTEETQYF | TGCGCCAGCGCCCCCCGACAGGGTACGGAAGAGACCCAGTACTTC
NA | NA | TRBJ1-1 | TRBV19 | CASSPPQGNTEAFF | TGTGCCAGTAGTCCCCCGCAGGGGAACACTGAAGCTTTCTTT
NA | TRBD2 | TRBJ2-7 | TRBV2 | CASILGAGPYEQYF | TGTGCCAGCATCCTAGGAGCGGGGCCCTACGAGCAGTACTTC